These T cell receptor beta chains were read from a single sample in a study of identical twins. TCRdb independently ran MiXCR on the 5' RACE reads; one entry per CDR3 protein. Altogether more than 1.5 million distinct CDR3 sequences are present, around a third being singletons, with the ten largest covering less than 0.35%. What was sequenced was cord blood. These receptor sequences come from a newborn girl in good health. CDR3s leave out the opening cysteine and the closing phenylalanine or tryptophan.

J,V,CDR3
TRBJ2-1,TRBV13,ASRHSGGANEQF
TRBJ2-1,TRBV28,ASSPAGPSSYNEQF
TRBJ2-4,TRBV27,ASSLIPGSGNIQY
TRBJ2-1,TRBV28,ASRPSGALYNEQF
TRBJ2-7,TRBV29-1,SVEEGQGPYEQY
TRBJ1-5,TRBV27,ASSFGRRRQPQH
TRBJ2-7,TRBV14,ASSQVFGSPYEQY
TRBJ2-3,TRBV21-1,ASSRNTGTDTQY
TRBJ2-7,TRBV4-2,ASSQGASGSVYEQY
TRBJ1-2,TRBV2,ANRQGAGYGYT
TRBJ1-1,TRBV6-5,ASSYFTGLSGIGTEAF
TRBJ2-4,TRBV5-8,ASSFRGENIQY
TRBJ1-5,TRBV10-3,AISEPNRGQPQH
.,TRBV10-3,AISESRAPYNEQY
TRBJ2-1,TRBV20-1,SARGGNPYNEQF
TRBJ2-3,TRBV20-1,SAPGTSGSTDTQY
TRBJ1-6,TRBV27,ASSSRPKSSYNSPLH
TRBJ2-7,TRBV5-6,ASTQRLSYEQY
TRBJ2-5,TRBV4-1,ASSQARTSGYNEQY
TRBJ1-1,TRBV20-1,SARPHRSNTEAF
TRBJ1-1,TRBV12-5,AGGLEIRGTEAF
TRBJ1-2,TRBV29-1,SGRDNYGYT
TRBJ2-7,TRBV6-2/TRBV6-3,ASSYSWESGGYEQY
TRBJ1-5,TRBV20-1,SAREDRGLNQPQH
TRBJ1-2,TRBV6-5,ASRQPGQRYGYT
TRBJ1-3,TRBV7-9,ASSLSGTGSGNTIY
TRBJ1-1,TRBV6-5,ASRGTMNTEAF
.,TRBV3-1,ASSLGLAGIHEQY
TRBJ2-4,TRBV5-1,ASSSTEEQY
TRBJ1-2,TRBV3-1,ASSRGDGLNYGYT
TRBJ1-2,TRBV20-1,SARTGYLDYGYT
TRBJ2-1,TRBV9,ASSVDTAGVYNEQF
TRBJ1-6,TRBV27,ASSPRQGYNSPLH
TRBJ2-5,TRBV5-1,ASSSLNLVLAGADDQY
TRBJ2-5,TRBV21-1,ASSKVDKETQY